The 23 T cell receptor beta chains presented below share a single source sample, sequenced in a study of liver allograft versus peripheral blood T cells. The overall study: Repertoires of T cell receptors in transplanted livers were compared with recipients' peripheral blood repertoires.

TCRdb passed the reads through MiXCR, listing each CDR3 protein once. The sample yields thousands of distinct CDR3 sequences, roughly 23% seen once. The origin of the receptors is a human patient who had a liver transplant. Some of the T cells might come from the graft donor.

This chain uses TRBV5-1 with TRBJ1-1, with 9 bases matching TRBD1. V lost 0 bases, J lost 4 bases, and 4 bases stayed unmatched. Germline CDR1 reads SGHRS; CDR2 reads YFSETQ. The CDR3 covers 15 residues. The DNA of the CDR3 is TGCGCCAGCAGCTTGGGGGACAGGGAGGGCACTGAAGCTTTCTTT. Translated: CASSLGDREGTEAFF.

This clonotype is deemed medium-sized (0.01 to 0.1%). J is TRBJ2-7 and V is TRBV18; 7 bases line up with TRBD2. The length of the CDR3 is 16 residues. Looked up from germline, CDR1 is KGHSH and CDR2 is LQKENI. Trimming removed 3 bases from V and 3 bases from J; junction bases left unmatched: 11. The CDR3 DNA reads TGTGCCAGCTCACCTCGTCGGCTAGCGGCTAACTACGAGCAGTACTTC. Translation: CASSPRRLAANYEQYF. Drawing the rest from reference TRBV18 and TRBJ2-7, the complete variable domain is NAGVMQNPRHLVRRRGQEARLRCSPMKGHSHVYWYRQLPEEGLKFMVYLQKENIIDESGMPKERFSAEFPKEGPSILRIQQVVRGDSAAYFCASSPRRLAANYEQYFGPGTRLTVT.

This clonotype is classed as medium-sized (0.01 to 0.1%). The chain uses TRBV6-6 and TRBJ2-7; D gene ambiguous. Germline lookup yields CDR1 MNHNY and CDR2 SVGAGI (reference sequence). The CDR3 has 13 amino acids. Between the trimmed V and J ends, which lost 1 base and 1 base, there was a span of 5 bases. This chain's CDR3 is CASSYYRSYEQYF. CDR3 nucleotide sequence: TGTGCCAGCAGTTACTACCGGTCCTACGAGCAGTACTTC.

The chain carries TRBV6-1 and TRBJ1-3, with a possible D match to TRBD1 (6 bases). This CDR3 is 14 amino acids long. In germline, CDR1 is MNHNS, CDR2 SASEGT. V lost 5 bases to trimming and J lost 3 bases, with 11 bases between them. CDR3 protein: CASSMTGYGNTIYF. The CDR3 nucleotides read TGTGCCAGCAGTATGACAGGTTATGGAAACACCATATATTTT.

Sample share makes this clonotype large. The V gene is TRBV19, the J gene TRBJ1-4, with TRBD1 identical over 8 bases. The germline CDR1 and CDR2 sequences are LNHDA and SQIVND (reference sequence). The CDR3 spans 15 residues. V was clipped by 9 bases and J by 7 bases; unmatched bases: 13. This CDR3 reads CASRTQGDSFEKLFF. CDR3 in DNA: TGTGCCAGCAGAACACAGGGGGATTCGTTTGAAAAACTGTTTTTT. Variable domain in full (rest from reference TRBV19 and TRBJ1-4): DGGITQSPKYLFRKEGQNVTLSCEQNLNHDAMYWYRQDPGQGLRLIYYSQIVNDFQKGDIAEGYSVSREKKESFPLTVTSAQKNPTAFYLCASRTQGDSFEKLFFGSGTQLSVL.

This clonotype counts as medium-sized (0.01 to 0.1%). V and J are TRBV7-9 and TRBJ2-7, with D perhaps TRBD2 (6 bases). Germline CDR1 SEHNR, CDR2 FQNEAQ (reference sequence). V lost 1 base and J 4 bases, leaving 23 bases between the germline ends. The CDR3 is 18 residues long. The CDR3 spells CASSLVMSTFGLRYEQYF. The CDR3 region has the DNA TGTGCCAGCAGCTTAGTAATGAGTACGTTCGGACTAAGGTACGAGCAGTACTTC.

This clonotype is categorized as medium-sized. The chain couples TRBV12-3 or TRBV12-4 to TRBJ2-1; 10 bases match TRBD2. The CDR3 runs 15 residues. V lost 7 bases to trimming and J lost 4 bases; unmatched junction nucleotides: 7. CDR3 DNA: TGTGCCAGCACCAAGGGACTAGCGTTTTACAATGAGCAGTTCTTC. Translation: CASTKGLAFYNEQFF.

The V and J genes are TRBV2 and TRBJ2-3; weak D call: TRBD2 (6 bases). Germline V gene sequence: CDR1 SNHLY, CDR2 FYNNEI. CDR3 length: 16 residues. The V end was cut by 4 bases, the J end by 4 bases, with 18 bases between. The CDR3 loop reads CASSGGLAKNADTQYF. CDR3 coding DNA: TGTGCCAGCAGTGGGGGCCTAGCGAAGAACGCAGATACGCAGTATTTT.

This clonotype is judged medium-sized (0.01 to 0.1%). V is TRBV6-1 and J is TRBJ1-1, with D possibly being TRBD1 (5 bases). Trimming took 4 bases from V and 4 from J, leaving 16 bases between them. The germline V gene has CDR1 MNHNS and CDR2 SASEGT. The length of the CDR3 is 15 residues. The DNA for the CDR3 is TGTGCCAGCAGTGCCCCGCTAGGGGAGACCACTGAAGCTTTCTTT. This sequence encodes CASSAPLGETTEAFF.

About this clonotype itself: A much larger clone lies one base from this, so it may be a read error. V usage is TRBV27 and J usage is TRBJ2-5; 8 bases are a match to TRBD1. Germline lookup yields CDR1 MNHEY and CDR2 SMNVEV (reference sequence). CDR3 length: 15 residues. CDR3 sequence: CASSFKSGGKETQNF. CDR3 nucleotide sequence: TGTGCCAGCAGTTTTAAGTCAGGGGGCAAAGAGACCCAGAACTTC.

This clonotype is medium-sized by share. The V and J genes are TRBV20-1 and TRBJ1-2; 10 bases agree with TRBD1. The CDR3 extends over 14 amino acids. The ends lost 6 bases at V and 7 bases at J; junction bases unmatched: 11. Looked up from germline, CDR1 is DFQATT and CDR2 is SNEGSKA (reference sequence). The CDR3 reads CSAKSRDRGRGYTF. The CDR3 DNA sequence: TGCAGTGCCAAGTCCCGGGACAGGGGTCGTGGCTACACCTTC.

By proportion, this clonotype is medium-sized. The rearrangement joins TRBV6-1 to TRBJ2-7; the D is unclear. Germline assignment: CDR1 MNHNS and CDR2 SASEGT. V lost 5 bases, J lost 5 bases, and 13 bases lay in between. The CDR3 sequence is 13 residues long. The CDR3 bases are TGTGCCAGCAGTAACGCGCGTTTCCACGAGCAGTACTTC. This translates into CASSNARFHEQYF.

This clonotype ranks as medium-sized. The J gene is TRBJ1-3, the V gene TRBV3-1; D is uncertain. With 3 bases removed from V and 4 bases from J, the gap between germline ends came to 4 bases. The CDR3 length is 12 residues. The germline V gene encodes CDR1 LGHDT and CDR2 YNNKEL (reference sequence). As DNA, the CDR3 is TGTGCCAGCAGCCAGACCGGAAACACCATATATTTT. It codes for CASSQTGNTIYF.

This clonotype rates as medium-sized. The chain employs TRBV7-9 and TRBJ2-1; TRBD2 matches 10 bases. The CDR3 loop spans 16 amino acids. The V and J ends lost 1 base and 8 bases, in that order; junction bases with no gene match: 8. From germline, CDR1 is SEHNR and CDR2 FQNEAQ (reference sequence). In nucleotides, the CDR3 is TGTGCCAGCAGCTTAGTACTAGCGGGGCGCTCGTATGAGCAGTTCTTC. Protein sequence: CASSLVLAGRSYEQFF.

Regarding this clonotype: A much more abundant neighbour one base away suggests this may be a read error. V usage is TRBV3-1 and J usage is TRBJ1-6; D not resolved. Germline assignment: CDR1 LGHDT and CDR2 YNNKEL (reference sequence). CDR3 size: 12 residues. Trimming took off 7 bases at V and 11 bases at J, with 12 bases between the two ends. The CDR3 nucleotides read TGTGCCAGCAACCTGATGAGGGCACCCCTCCACTTT. Protein product: CASNLMRAPLHF. Full variable domain (rest looked up from reference TRBV3-1 and TRBJ1-6): DTAVSQTPKYLVTQMGNDKSIKCEQNLGHDTMYWYKQDSKKFLKIMFSYNNKELIINETVPNRFSPKSPDKAHLNLHINSLELGDSAVYFCASNLMRAPLHFGNGTRLTVT.

The sample holds a few counts of this clonotype. J is TRBJ2-7 and V is TRBV10-2; D remains unclear. Germline V gives CDR1 WSHSY, CDR2 SAAADI. This CDR3 contains 14 residues. V lost 8 bases and J 2 bases, leaving 16 bases between the germline ends. CDR3 nucleotides: TGCGCCAGCTCGAATCCGGGCGGAGCCTACGAGCAGTACTTC. This translates into CASSNPGGAYEQYF.

This clonotype is deemed medium-sized. The V and J genes are TRBV30 and TRBJ1-2, with D maybe TRBD1 (6 bases). Trimming cost V 2 bases and J 4 bases, with 11 bases left between them. The CDR3 is 13 residues long. Germline values: CDR1 GTSNPN, CDR2 SVGIG (reference sequence). The CDR3 DNA sequence: TGTGCCTGGAGTTACAGGGTAGGCTATGGCTACACCTTC. Encoded protein: CAWSYRVGYGYTF.

This clonotype is termed medium-sized. V and J are TRBV7-2 and TRBJ1-2; D perhaps matches TRBD1 (5 bases). Germline CDR1 is SGHTA and CDR2 is FQGNSA. V shed 4 bases and J shed 4 bases, with 13 bases lying between them. The CDR3 contains 14 residues. This chain's CDR3 is CASSSTGGVYGYTF. The CDR3, as DNA: TGTGCCAGCAGCTCAACCGGGGGGGTCTATGGCTACACCTTC.

Sample share makes this clonotype medium-sized. The CDR3 region has the DNA TGTGCCAGCAGGACGGGGAACTCGGGAGGAAACACCATATATTTT. Its protein is CASRTGNSGGNTIYF. This chain uses TRBV7-2 with TRBJ1-3; D call uncertain. V shed 6 bases and J shed 4 bases, with 16 bases lying between them. Germline CDR1 SGHTA, CDR2 FQGNSA. CDR3 length equals 15 residues.

This clonotype has more than one count but fewer than ten. The chain joins TRBV7-9 to TRBJ2-7; 8 bases map to TRBD1. This CDR3 has 14 amino acids. The junction had 8 bases not matched to a gene; V was cut back by 7 bases and J by 3 bases. Per germline, CDR1 SEHNR and CDR2 FQNEAQ (reference sequence). For the CDR3, the DNA is TGTGCCAGCACCCCGACAGGGGTCCACTACGAGCAGTACTTC. Translating gives CASTPTGVHYEQYF.

Relative to its sample, this clonotype is medium-sized. J is TRBJ1-3 and V is TRBV6-2 or TRBV6-3, with D possibly TRBD1 on 5 matching bases. The CDR3 spans 16 residues. CDR1 is MNHEY, CDR2 SVGEGT, per germline. V lost 2 bases and J 4 bases, leaving 15 bases between the germline ends. DNA for the CDR3: TGTGCCAGCAGTTACCTCGGGCAGGGTGGGGGAAACACCATATATTTT. It specifies CASSYLGQGGGNTIYF.

Within the sample, this clonotype is medium-sized. The gene calls are TRBV5-6 and TRBJ1-2, with D unresolved. Between the trimmed V and J ends, which lost 0 bases and 6 bases, there was a span of 6 bases. The CDR3 has 12 amino acids. Germline V gene lookup returns CDR1 SGHDT and CDR2 YYEEEE. The CDR3 region is CASSLGWNGYTF. The CDR3 nucleotides are TGTGCCAGCAGCTTGGGGTGGAATGGCTACACCTTC. Full variable domain (missing parts from reference TRBV5-6 and TRBJ1-2): DAGVTQSPTHLIKTRGQQVTLRCSPKSGHDTVSWYQQALGQGPQFIFQYYEEEERQRGNFPDRFSGHQFPNYSSELNVNALLLGDSALYLCASSLGWNGYTFGSGTRLTVV.

Within the sample, this clonotype is medium-sized. This chain links TRBV20-1 with TRBJ2-1; the match to TRBD2 covers 7 bases. The germline V gene encodes CDR1 DFQATT and CDR2 SNEGSKA (reference sequence). The V segment lost 0 bases and the J segment 3 bases; nucleotides outside the gene matches: 8. CDR3 length: 16 amino acids. The CDR3 DNA is TGCAGTGCTAGAGATATTCGGGAGGACCTCTACAATGAGCAGTTCTTC. It codes for CSARDIREDLYNEQFF.